This T cell receptor beta chain was captured by sequencing in a study of response to subunit inactivated influenza vaccine. Whole-study results and caveats: The authors suggested that every seasonal influenza vaccination recruits few new T cells.

Notes on this clonotype: Its target is unknown.

The germline CDR1 and CDR2 sequences are MDHEN and SYDVKM. The V and J ends lost 4 bases and 4 bases, in that order; junction bases with no gene match: 7. CDR3 size: 15 residues. In TCRdb, the RT-PCR reads were re-called with MiXCR into one record per CDR3 protein. Of around 520,000 distinct CDR3 sequences in the sample, about 25% were seen once. The V call is TRBV28, the J call TRBJ2-3; 8 bases are a match to TRBD2. Source: CD4+ T cells sorted from PBMCs, taken more than 4 days after vaccination. The receptor's source is a man in his forties or fifties who received an inactivated influenza vaccine. CDR3 residues: CASSYSGSAADTQYF. The CDR3 bases are TGTGCCAGCAGTTACAGCGGGAGCGCAGCAGATACGCAGTATTTT. The variable domain in full, completed from reference TRBV28 and TRBJ2-3, reads DVKVTQSSRYLVKRTGEKVFLECVQDMDHENMFWYRQDPGLGLRLIYFSYDVKMKEKGDIPEGYSVSREKKERFSLILESASTNQTSMYLCASSYSGSAADTQYFGPGTRLTVL.